The 8 T cell receptor beta chains reported below all come from one sample, sequenced in a study of cytomegalovirus exposure and HLA in healthy donors. PCR used 60 Vbeta primers and 13 Jbeta primers. Some clones are missing from TCRdb's copy, which holds only in-frame ones; the method was immunoSEQ multiplex PCR. There are approximately 140,000 clones in the sample; over 65% occur only once, and around 2.6% lies in the top ten. The sequenced material came from PBMCs. The receptors originated from a male donor in good health and CMV-seronegative.

CDR3 amino acids: CASSLLGEVGSNQPQHF. The CDR3 bases are TGTGCCAGCAGTTTATTAGGGGAGGTGGGGAGCAATCAGCCCCAGCATTTT. The rearrangement links TRBV27 to TRBJ1-5; D might be TRBD1 (5 bases). This CDR3 comprises 17 residues. CDR1 MNHEY and CDR2 SMNVEV come from the germline V gene (reference sequence). V was pared by 1 base and J by 1 base, with 14 bases between.

This clone was detected a few times. V is TRBV5-8 and J is TRBJ2-3; 7 nucleotides align to TRBD2. Germline assignment: CDR1 SGHTS and CDR2 YDEGEE. The CDR3 is 15 residues long. Trimming removed 5 bases from V and 1 base from J; junction bases left unmatched: 7. This CDR3 is CASRVGLAGTDTQYF. CDR3 nucleotides: TGTGCCAGCAGGGTTGGTCTAGCGGGCACAGATACGCAGTATTTT. The complete variable domain, with remaining parts taken from reference TRBV5-8 and TRBJ2-3, reads EAGVTQSPTHLIKTRGQQATLRCSPISGHTSVYWYQQALGLGLQFLLWYDEGEERNRGNFPPRFSGRQFPNYSSELNVNALELEDSALYLCASRVGLAGTDTQYFGPGTRLTVL.

This chain links TRBV30 with TRBJ1-1; 9 bases match TRBD1. Germline V CDR1 and CDR2: GTSNPN, SVGIG (reference sequence). The V gene end was trimmed by 4 bases and the J gene end by 4 bases; junction bases not matched to a gene: 13. CDR3 length: 16 residues. CDR3 loop: CAWIRTQGAGTTEAFF. The CDR3 coding sequence is TGTGCCTGGATTCGTACACAGGGGGCAGGGACCACTGAAGCTTTCTTT.

This clone has only one observation. The V call is TRBV7-3, the J call TRBJ2-3; perhaps TRBD2 as D (6 bases). The CDR3 loop spans 16 amino acids. From germline, CDR1 is SGHTA and CDR2 FQGTGA. Trimming pared 2 bases from V and 2 bases from J, leaving 14 bases between. CDR3 region: CASSLGGVSITDTQYF. The CDR3 DNA follows: TGTGCCAGCAGCTTAGGCGGGGTTAGCATCACAGATACGCAGTATTTT.

CDR3 nucleotides: TGTGCCAGTATGGTGTACCGGGACAGGGCACGCCGCCTAAACTATGGCTACACCTTC. Translated: CASMVYRDRARRLNYGYTF. This chain links TRBV27 with TRBJ1-2; 9 bases match TRBD1. Germline CDR1 and CDR2: MNHEY and SMNVEV (reference sequence). The CDR3 has 19 amino acids. V was pared by 9 bases and J by 2 bases, with 22 bases of the junction left unmatched.

The CDR3 sequence is CASSLQDYEQYF. In nucleotides, the CDR3 is TGTGCCAGCTCACTCCAGGATTACGAGCAGTACTTC. The V and J genes are TRBV18 and TRBJ2-7; no firm D call. Germline V CDR1 and CDR2: KGHSH, LQKENI. V dropped 4 bases and J dropped 4 bases, with 8 bases sitting between them. The CDR3 spans 12 residues.

The chain links TRBV2 to TRBJ2-1; tentative D call: TRBD2 (5 bases). The ends were cut back, 4 bases at V and 0 bases at J, with 16 bases in the middle. CDR1 is SNHLY and CDR2 is FYNNEI in the germline V gene. This CDR3 is built from 17 residues. CDR3 amino acids: CASSARAAVFSYNEQFF. CDR3 nucleotide sequence: TGTGCCAGCAGTGCCCGCGCAGCGGTTTTCTCCTACAATGAGCAGTTCTTC.

This rearrangement joins TRBV18 to TRBJ2-7; TRBD1 aligns across 7 bases. V dropped 5 bases and J dropped 3; count of bases not matched to a gene: 10. Germline V gene data show CDR1 as KGHSH and CDR2 as LQKENI. The CDR3 totals 15 residues. The CDR3 region has the DNA TGTGCCAGCTCAACCCGAGCGACAGGGAGCTACGAGCAGTACTTC. This translates into CASSTRATGSYEQYF.